This T cell receptor beta chain was captured in a study of blood T cells in healthy people across ages. Alongside a J-beta primer mix, a sample-barcoded 5' primer served in a second PCR lasting about 7 to 12 cycles. TCRdb reprocessed the 5' RACE reads via MiXCR and lists one record per CDR3 protein. This table has hundreds of thousands of distinct CDR3 sequences, over 45% appearing once. This TCR was recovered from a man aged 25-45 years in good health. Sequencing input: blood.

The CDR3 nucleotides are TGTGCCAGCAGCGACAGTATAACAGATACGCAGTATTTT. It specifies CASSDSITDTQYF. This chain connects TRBV5-6 to TRBJ2-3; D is possibly TRBD1 (5 bases). The V end was cut by 4 bases, the J end by 3 bases, with 9 bases between. The V gene's germline CDR1 is SGHDT and CDR2 YYEEEE. The CDR3 loop spans 13 amino acids.